This T cell receptor (beta chain) was sequenced for a study of control samples from healthy donors and cancer patients. CDR1 SGHNT and CDR2 YYREEE come from the germline V gene (reference sequence). The J segment lost 7 bases and the V segment lost 4 bases, leaving 6 bases of the junction unmatched. The CDR3 runs to 13 residues. Measured with immunoSEQ multiplex PCR; TCRdb has only the in-frame clones, and not every one. The sample gives about 100,000 clones, just under 85% of which show up once; 5% to 8.5% is in the top ten. The specimen sequenced was blood. V is TRBV5-4 and J is TRBJ2-3, with TRBD2 matching over 7 bases. The receptor was derived from a man aged 18 to 35 in good health. The CDR3 DNA reads as TGTGCCAGCAGCCCCCCCGGGGGGAATACGCAGTATTTT. Its translation is CASSPPGGNTQYF.